The T cell receptor (beta chain) described here comes from a study of T cells expressing NK-cell markers. Study overall: HCMV seropositivity marked most of the eight sequenced donors; one was seronegative.

5'RACE template switching with UMIs produced the TCR beta cDNA. After re-calling the 5' RACE reads, TCRdb lists one entry per CDR3 protein, DNA absent. Its listing shows some 450,000 distinct CDR3 sequences. This TCR derives from a woman between 18 and 70 years old in good health. Material: blood T cells: a sorted CD56 or NKG2C T cell subset, CD4+ or CD8+ T cells, or bulk PBMC T cells (not recorded which).

The CDR3 loop is CASSQEGLATNEQFF. V usage is TRBV3-1 and J usage is TRBJ2-1; there is no DNA to check the TCRdb D call of TRBD2. The CDR3 has 15 amino acids. From germline, CDR1 is LGHDT and CDR2 YNNKEL (reference sequence).